This T cell receptor beta chain was documented in a study of blood T cell repertoires in COVID-19. Data came from immunoSEQ multiplex PCR; TCRdb stores just in-frame clones and leaves some out. Of about 200,000 clones listed, 84% were seen once; the top ten hold approximately 8%. J was trimmed by 8 bases and V by 4 bases; bases with no gene match: 7. Germline-derived CDR1 and CDR2 are SGHTA and FQGNSA. This CDR3 spans 13 amino acids. Sequencing used peripheral blood. The chain joins TRBV7-2 to TRBJ1-2; 7 nucleotides agree with TRBD1. The sequence came from an elderly woman with COVID-19, enrolled during active disease. The DNA for the CDR3 is TGTGCCAGCAGCTCAGCAGGGGGTTTAGGCTACACCTTC. It encodes CASSSAGGLGYTF.